This T cell receptor (beta chain) was recorded in a study of T cells in Graves' hyperthyroidism and ophthalmopathy. Notes on the study in general: In blood, most of the thyroid clonotypes expanded above 0.001 were also present.

The length of the CDR3 is 16 residues. Trimming shortened V by 5 bases and J by 3 bases, and 20 bases separated the two germline ends. Germline V gene data show CDR1 as SNHLY and CDR2 as FYNNEI. This clonotype was seen ten or more times. Its specificity is not known. Amplification yielded TCR beta CDR3 regions, with RNA transcripts as the source. First-round RT-PCR targeting the TCR CDR3 was performed with the HTBI primer set. TCRdb re-called the multiplex PCR reads with MiXCR, one entry per CDR3 protein. The sample lists approximately 740,000 distinct CDR3 sequences; approximately 15% were seen once. Patients counted as stable if ophthalmopathy did not develop within 18 months. Uncontrolled infection, other autoimmune disease, pregnancy or lactation led to exclusion. Each diagnosis drew on symptoms, thyroxine, TRAb, thyroid ultrasound and orbital computed tomography findings.

Sequenced sample: blood. This sequence originates from a woman younger than 35 with Graves' hyperthyroidism. The chain has TRBV2 and TRBJ2-7; tentative D call: TRBD1 (6 bases). CDR3 DNA: TGTGCCAGCAGTCCGGGTGGAACAGGGCTTAACTACGAGCAGTACTTC. Protein: CASSPGGTGLNYEQYF.